This T cell receptor (beta chain) was recorded in a study of shared clonotypes between healthy human individuals. Findings and caveats of the study: Non-shared clonotypes had lower generation probabilities than those shared by all four donors.

TCRdb's copy holds only in-frame clones and misses some; the assay was immunoSEQ multiplex PCR. The sample yields 700,000 or so clones, roughly 78% seen once. Per germline, CDR1 MNHNS and CDR2 SASEGT. The CDR3 is 14 residues long. Trimming at V came to 10 bases and at J to 7 bases, leaving 12 bases not matched to a gene. This clone was detected once. Its target is unknown. Specimen: memory CD4+ T cells sorted from blood. Specified subset: CD45RA-negative fraction. The chain links TRBV6-1 to TRBJ2-3, with TRBD2 matching 9 bases. The clonotype originates from a woman in her thirties in good health. The CDR3 DNA is TGTGCCACAGCAGTGGTAGCGGGAGTCTATACGCAGTATTTT. Amino acids: CATAVVAGVYTQYF.